This TCR beta chain came from a study of spatial heterogeneity in lung cancer. This sample's time point: blood at routine non-recurrence follow-up after resection. Tumor, nontumor lung or frozen PBMC supplied whole RNA, sequenced without sorting. This clonotype was counted between two and nine times. At one end, the junction sequence differs from germline, possibly due to a read error. Looked up from germline, CDR1 is DFQATT and CDR2 is SNEGSKA (reference sequence). The CDR3 has 14 residues. TCRdb used MiXCR to reprocess the 5' RACE reads, holding one entry per CDR3 protein. Altogether approximately 56,000 distinct CDR3 sequences are present, roughly 8.1% being singletons, with the ten largest covering around 36%.

This TCR was sampled from a female donor with early-stage non-small cell lung cancer. Specimen: PBMCs, collected at follow-up. The chain links TRBV20-1 to TRBJ2-7; 11 bases map to TRBD2. The CDR3 DNA reads TGCGGTGCGCGACTAGCGGGGAACTCCTACGAGCAGTACTTC. Encoded protein: CGARLAGNSYEQYF.